This passage covers 15 T cell receptor beta chains from one sample sequenced in a study of T cell repertoires in cytomegalovirus infection. TCRdb independently ran MiXCR on the reads; one entry per CDR3 protein. This sample has approximately 220,000 distinct CDR3 sequences, with 38% found just once. No antigen has been identified for these receptors. The source was CD8+ T cells from cultured PBMCs, collected from culture after CMV antigen stimulation. These receptors were collected from a human donor in good health (CMV status not recorded). Some clones in this sample may be carry-over from other donors' samples.

This clonotype was counted only a few times. This chain uses TRBV4-2 with TRBJ1-5; TRBD1 matches at 10 bases. The trim removed 1 base at V and 3 bases at J, leaving 9 bases unmatched. The CDR3 has 18 amino acids. Germline V lookup: CDR1 LGHNA, CDR2 YNFKEQ. The CDR3 DNA sequence: TGTGCCAGCAGCCAAGCCCAGACAGGGGGCGGCAACAATCAGCCCCAGCATTTT. Amino acids: CASSQAQTGGGNNQPQHF.

This clonotype has only a few counts. V usage is TRBV27 and J usage is TRBJ1-2; TRBD1 matches 12 bases. CDR1 MNHEY and CDR2 SMNVEV come from the germline V gene (reference sequence). With 5 bases clipped from V and 6 bases from J, the junction kept 7 bases outside the gene matches. The CDR3 contains 15 residues. The CDR3 loop is CASSPGTGGGNGYTF. The CDR3 nucleotides are TGTGCCAGCAGTCCGGGGACAGGGGGCGGGAATGGCTACACCTTC.

This clonotype was detected a few times. This chain joins TRBV29-1 and TRBJ2-1, with TRBD2 matching 7 bases. The V gene end was trimmed by 2 bases and the J gene end by 1 base; junction bases not matched to a gene: 11. The germline V gene encodes CDR1 SQVTM and CDR2 ANQGSEA. This CDR3 has 17 amino acids. DNA for the CDR3: TGCAGCGTTGAATTCTACGGGGGGACTACTTCCTACAATGAGCAGTTCTTC. This translates into CSVEFYGGTTSYNEQFF.

This rearrangement joins TRBV24-1 to TRBJ2-1; D is unclear. The V gene lost 3 bases and the J gene lost 0 bases, with 17 bases spanning the gap. CDR1 is KGHDR and CDR2 is SFDVKD in the germline V gene. This CDR3 is built from 18 residues. CDR3 nucleotide sequence: TGTGCCACCAGTGATCGAACCTCGGCGAGAAGCTCCTACAATGAGCAGTTCTTC. Protein product: CATSDRTSARSSYNEQFF.

The gene calls are TRBV7-6 and TRBJ2-7, with D tentatively TRBD1 (6 bases). CDR1 SGHVS and CDR2 FNYEAQ come from the germline V gene. The CDR3 consists of 16 residues. The V end was cut by 1 base, the J end by 5 bases, with 18 bases between. The CDR3 sequence: CASSLVDSPRPDEQYF. In DNA, the CDR3 is TGTGCCAGCAGCTTAGTGGACAGCCCTCGGCCGGACGAGCAGTACTTC.

The J gene is TRBJ2-7, the V gene TRBV19; 8 bases are shared with TRBD1. The germline CDR1 and CDR2 sequences are LNHDA and SQIVND (reference sequence). Trimming removed 3 bases from V and 2 bases from J; junction bases left unmatched: 9. The CDR3 extends over 16 amino acids. CDR3 region: CASSIGTGVIPYEQYF. The CDR3 nucleotides read TGTGCCAGTAGTATCGGGACAGGAGTAATTCCCTACGAGCAGTACTTC. Looking up the rest from reference TRBV19 and TRBJ2-7 gives the full variable domain: DGGITQSPKYLFRKEGQNVTLSCEQNLNHDAMYWYRQDPGQGLRLIYYSQIVNDFQKGDIAEGYSVSREKKESFPLTVTSAQKNPTAFYLCASSIGTGVIPYEQYFGPGTRLTVT.

The chain employs TRBV7-9 and TRBJ2-7, with D hard to call. Germline CDR1 SEHNR, CDR2 FQNEAQ (reference sequence). The length of the CDR3 is 11 residues. The germline V and J ends were trimmed by 5 bases and 5 bases, with 7 bases remaining between them. For the CDR3, the DNA is TGTGCCAGCAGCCGTAATAACGAGCAGTACTTC. It encodes CASSRNNEQYF.

The chain carries TRBV4-1 and TRBJ2-7; maybe TRBD2 (6 bases). Germline V gene data show CDR1 as MGHRA and CDR2 as YSYEKL. V lost 1 base and J 2 bases, leaving 9 bases between the germline ends. The CDR3 has 14 amino acids. The CDR3 sequence is CASSQVPGAYEQYF. The CDR3 coding sequence is TGCGCCAGCAGCCAAGTCCCGGGGGCCTACGAGCAGTACTTC.

The chain recombines TRBV7-6 with TRBJ2-1, with 11 bases that match TRBD1. This CDR3 contains 15 residues. The germline V gene has CDR1 SGHVS and CDR2 FNYEAQ. The V gene end was trimmed by 5 bases and the J gene end by 9 bases; junction bases not matched to a gene: 9. In DNA, the CDR3 is TGTGCCAGCAGCCCCCCCGGGACAGGGGGAAGTGAGCAGTTCTTC. Translating gives CASSPPGTGGSEQFF.

The V gene is TRBV27, the J gene TRBJ2-1, with 9 bases that match TRBD1. CDR1 MNHEY and CDR2 SMNVEV come from the germline V gene (reference sequence). The CDR3 contains 14 residues. V lost 7 bases, J lost 2 bases, and 3 bases stayed unmatched. The CDR3 region is CASKDRGAYNEQFF. DNA of the CDR3: TGTGCCAGCAAGGACAGGGGTGCCTACAATGAGCAGTTCTTC.

This clonotype was seen a few times. The rearrangement uses TRBV4-1 and TRBJ2-7; TRBD1 might be the D (7 bases). This CDR3 spans 15 amino acids. V was clipped by 0 bases and J by 5 bases, with 14 bases between them. Germline assignment: CDR1 MGHRA and CDR2 YSYEKL. The DNA for the CDR3 is TGCGCCAGCAGCCAAGACCCCAGGGGGAGGAACGAGCAGTACTTC. It is translated as CASSQDPRGRNEQYF.

In its sample, this clonotype was seen a few times. The chain recombines TRBV19 with TRBJ1-1, with D hard to call. Germline V CDR1 and CDR2: LNHDA, SQIVND (reference sequence). Trimming stripped 2 bases from V and 1 base from J, with 5 bases between. This CDR3 has 13 residues. The CDR3 coding sequence is TGTGCCAGTAGTATAAAGGGGAACACTGAAGCTTTCTTT. Encoded protein: CASSIKGNTEAFF.

CDR3 region: CASSLIAGEYNEQFF. CDR3 in DNA: TGTGCCAGCAGTTTAATAGCGGGAGAGTACAATGAGCAGTTCTTC. The V call is TRBV27, the J call TRBJ2-1; TRBD2 matches 9 bases. CDR3 length equals 15 residues. Germline V gene data show CDR1 as MNHEY and CDR2 as SMNVEV (reference sequence). The trim removed 2 bases at V and 4 bases at J, leaving 3 bases unmatched.

This chain links TRBV9 with TRBJ2-5; D is possibly TRBD1 (6 bases). The V and J ends lost 4 bases and 4 bases respectively, with 14 bases between them. In germline, CDR1 is SGDLS, CDR2 YYNGEE. This CDR3 comprises 14 residues. In nucleotides, the CDR3 is TGTGCCAGCAGCACAGCAGGGGTTCGAGAGACCCAGTACTTC. It yields the protein CASSTAGVRETQYF.

A few counts support this clonotype. The V gene is TRBV20-1, the J gene TRBJ2-1, with TRBD2 as a possible D gene (5 bases). Germline CDR1 reads DFQATT; CDR2 reads SNEGSKA (reference sequence). The germline V and J ends were trimmed by 0 bases and 5 bases, with 11 bases remaining between them. The CDR3 has 14 residues. The CDR3 sequence: CSARDSSGHNEQFF. CDR3 coding DNA: TGCAGTGCTAGAGATTCGAGCGGACACAATGAGCAGTTCTTC.